Listed here are 14 T cell receptor beta chains from one sample, sequenced in a study of PD-1 blockade in classical Hodgkin lymphoma. Clones were sequenced by immunoSEQ multiplex PCR, and TCRdb holds only the in-frame ones, with some missing. The sample consists of approximately 14,000 clones, 85% to 90% of them appearing once. Every patient relapsed after autologous stem cell transplantation, and brentuximab vedotin exposure varied. This specimen consisted of peripheral blood mononuclear cells (PBMCs), obtained at baseline. These receptors were taken from a human donor with classical Hodgkin lymphoma.

This clone was counted once. The chain links TRBV2 to TRBJ2-2; D remains ambiguous. The CDR3 sequence is 15 residues long. Looked up from germline, CDR1 is SNHLY and CDR2 is FYNNEI. V lost 4 bases to trimming and J lost 0 bases, with 9 bases between them. CDR3 nucleotide sequence: TGTGCCAGCAGTGCCTACAGTTCGAACACCGGGGAGCTGTTTTTT. This gives the protein CASSAYSSNTGELFF.

The V call is TRBV10-3, the J call TRBJ1-1; TRBD1 might be the D (5 bases). The CDR3 totals 13 residues. With 10 bases removed from V and 4 bases from J, the gap between germline ends came to 16 bases. CDR1 and CDR2 (germline): ENHRY, SYGVKD. The CDR3 region has the DNA TGTGCCACCAACTTGGGGGGATTCACTGAAGCTTTCTTT. Translating it yields CATNLGGFTEAFF.

V is TRBV27 and J is TRBJ1-1; no reliable D call. This CDR3 spans 11 amino acids. Germline V CDR1 and CDR2: MNHEY, SMNVEV (reference sequence). Trimming shortened V by 6 bases and J by 4 bases, and 6 bases separated the two germline ends. For the CDR3, the DNA is TGTGCCAGCAGGGGTTTCACTGAAGCTTTCTTT. This codes for CASRGFTEAFF.

The J gene is TRBJ2-5, the V gene TRBV10-3; 7 bases are a match to TRBD1. The J segment lost 2 bases and the V segment lost 8 bases, leaving 2 bases of the junction unmatched. Germline values: CDR1 ENHRY, CDR2 SYGVKD. There are 12 residues in the CDR3. DNA for the CDR3: TGTGCCATCGGGGGACAGCAAGAGACCCAGTACTTC. Protein: CAIGGQQETQYF.

The chain recombines TRBV5-1 with TRBJ1-2; no firm D call. CDR1 and CDR2 from the germline V gene are SGHRS and YFSETQ. Deletions cut 2 bases from V and 3 bases from J, with 8 bases between. CDR3 length: 13 residues. The CDR3 spells CASSLAADYGYTF. Written as DNA, the CDR3 is TGCGCCAGCAGCTTAGCGGCGGACTATGGCTACACCTTC. The variable domain in full, with the rest retrieved from reference TRBV5-1 and TRBJ1-2, is KAGVTQTPRYLIKTRGQQVTLSCSPISGHRSVSWYQQTPGQGLQFLFEYFSETQRNKGNFPGRFSGRQFSNSRSEMNVSTLELGDSALYLCASSLAADYGYTFGSGTRLTVV.

As DNA, the CDR3 is TGCGCCAGCAGCTTGGACCCCGACAGCCTGATGAACACTGAAGCTTTCTTT. This gives the protein CASSLDPDSLMNTEAFF. This chain connects TRBV5-1 to TRBJ1-1; weak D call: TRBD1 (5 bases). This CDR3 is 17 amino acids long. V was shortened by 0 bases and J by 0 bases, with 15 bases between the two germline ends. Germline CDR1 and CDR2: SGHRS and YFSETQ.

The chain links TRBV6-6 to TRBJ1-1; D not resolved. The V gene lost 7 bases and the J gene lost 0 bases, with 6 bases spanning the gap. The CDR3 totals 12 residues. Germline CDR1 and CDR2: MNHNY and SVGAGI (reference sequence). The CDR3 coding sequence is TGTGCCAGCACCGAGTTGAACACTGAAGCTTTCTTT. Encoded protein: CASTELNTEAFF.

V and J are TRBV5-5 and TRBJ1-5; 7 bases are shared with TRBD1. There are 18 residues in the CDR3. Germline V CDR1 and CDR2: SGHKS, YYEKEE (reference sequence). With 4 bases clipped from V and 0 bases from J, the junction kept 13 bases outside the gene matches. The CDR3 bases are TGTGCCAGCAGCCCCGCAGGGGGTGGTTGGTATAGCAATCAGCCCCAGCATTTT. This gives the protein CASSPAGGGWYSNQPQHF.

The rearrangement uses TRBV4-3 and TRBJ1-2; tentative D call: TRBD1 (5 bases). The CDR3 is 14 amino acids. V was trimmed by 3 bases and J by 4 bases, leaving 12 bases between them. The germline V gene encodes CDR1 LGHNA and CDR2 YSLEER. CDR3 DNA: TGCGCCAGCAGCCAGGACCCGACAGCCTATGGCTACACCTTC. Its protein is CASSQDPTAYGYTF.

As to this clone: This sample also contains other DNA sequences that code for the same CDR3. The chain uses TRBV28 and TRBJ2-2; TRBD2 agrees at 7 bases. This CDR3 contains 15 residues. V shed 8 bases, J shed 6 bases, and the junction held 12 bases outside the gene matches. Germline values: CDR1 MDHEN, CDR2 SYDVKM. CDR3 nucleotides: TGTGCCAGCGGTGGGCGGGAGCCCATCCCCGGGGAGCTGTTTTTT. Translating it yields CASGGREPIPGELFF.

This chain joins TRBV19 and TRBJ1-2, with D hard to call. The CDR3 is made up of 16 amino acids. Germline V gene data show CDR1 as LNHDA and CDR2 as SQIVND (reference sequence). V dropped 2 bases and J dropped 5 bases, with 18 bases sitting between them. In DNA form, the CDR3 reads TGTGCCAGTAGTATAAAGGGTATCGCCCAAATTTATGGCTACACCTTC. Its translation: CASSIKGIAQIYGYTF.

V is TRBV10-1 and J is TRBJ1-1; no reliable D call. Trimming took off 0 bases at V and 6 bases at J, with 8 bases between the two ends. Germline-derived CDR1 and CDR2 are WNHNN and SYGVQD (reference sequence). The CDR3 length is 13 residues. The CDR3 nucleotides are TGCGCCAGCAGTGAGTCGAGTGGGGCTGAAGCTTTCTTT. It yields the protein CASSESSGAEAFF.

This chain joins TRBV5-1 and TRBJ2-3; D uncertain. Germline CDR1 is SGHRS and CDR2 is YFSETQ. V lost 0 bases to trimming and J lost 0 bases, with 11 bases between them. This CDR3 has 16 amino acids. The CDR3 DNA reads as TGCGCCAGCAGCTTGGGACGGTCCCCTAGCACAGATACGCAGTATTTT. This encodes CASSLGRSPSTDTQYF.

This chain connects TRBV2 to TRBJ2-2; 9 positions agree with TRBD1. The CDR3 runs to 17 residues. Germline V gene lookup returns CDR1 SNHLY and CDR2 FYNNEI. V lost 2 bases to trimming and J lost 6 bases; unmatched junction nucleotides: 10. In DNA, the CDR3 is TGTGCCAGCAGTGAACCGGGGGACAGGGTGTTAGCCGGGGAGCTGTTTTTT. This encodes CASSEPGDRVLAGELFF.